Listed below are T cell receptor beta chains from one sample, sequenced in a study of post-analysis software for immune sequencing data. One entry per CDR3 protein results from TCRdb running MiXCR on the PCR reads. The sample lists about 760,000 distinct CDR3 sequences; 25% to 30% were seen once. The sample comprised blood. Source of these receptors: a girl aged 5 to 17 with multiple sclerosis. The CDR3 runs from the conserved cysteine through the conserved F or W. Each record gives: D gene, CDR3 length, V gene, J gene, clone size, CDR3 protein, CDR3 DNA. A D gene is named only where the DNA matches it firmly. Expanded clones get a size class; other rows say once, few or many, or leave the size out.

D: TRBD2
length: 17
V: TRBV29-1
J: TRBJ2-3
size: -
CDR3: CSVDDSGVGLGTDTQYF
DNA: TGCAGCGTTGACGATTCGGGCGTGGGACTAGGGACAGATACGCAGTATTTT

D: TRBD2
length: 14
V: TRBV20-1
J: TRBJ2-1
size: few
CDR3: CSAKVAGRDNEQFF
DNA: TGCAGTGCTAAAGTAGCGGGGAGAGACAATGAGCAGTTCTTC

D: -
length: 15
V: TRBV4-1
J: TRBJ2-5
size: few
CDR3: CASSQVRTEQETQYF
DNA: TGCGCCAGCAGCCAAGTAAGGACGGAACAAGAGACCCAGTACTTC

D: TRBD1
length: 16
V: TRBV7-2
J: TRBJ1-1
size: -
CDR3: CASSSTTGGLGTEAFF
DNA: TGTGCCAGCAGCTCAACGACAGGGGGCCTCGGTACTGAAGCTTTCTTT

D: TRBD2
length: 16
V: TRBV12-3/TRBV12-4
J: TRBJ2-5
size: -
CDR3: CASSYSGGPVQETQYF
DNA: TGTGCCAGCAGTTATAGCGGGGGGCCGGTCCAGGAGACCCAGTACTTC

D: -
length: 13
V: TRBV7-8
J: TRBJ2-1
size: -
CDR3: CASSSRRGDEQFF
DNA: TGTGCCAGCAGCTCCAGGCGGGGAGATGAGCAGTTCTTC

D: TRBD2
length: 14
V: TRBV6-6
J: TRBJ2-1
size: few
CDR3: CASSYLAGVNEQFF
DNA: TGTGCCAGCAGTTATCTAGCGGGAGTGAATGAGCAGTTCTTC

D: -
length: 16
V: TRBV28
J: TRBJ1-5
size: -
CDR3: CASSFYPSFSNQPQHF
DNA: TGCGCCAGCAGTTTTTATCCTTCCTTTAGCAATCAGCCCCAGCATTTT

D: -
length: 14
V: TRBV20-1
J: TRBJ2-5
size: few
CDR3: CSADTGTSKETQYF
DNA: TGCAGTGCGGACACCGGGACGTCAAAAGAGACCCAGTACTTC

D: -
length: 14
V: TRBV2
J: TRBJ2-5
size: -
CDR3: CASSEAPGGETQYF
DNA: TGTGCCAGCAGTGAAGCGCCCGGAGGGGAGACCCAGTACTTC